The 13 T cell receptor beta chains in this list originate from one sample, sequenced in a study of cytomegalovirus exposure and HLA in healthy donors. The PCR contained 60 Vbeta and 13 Jbeta primers. Using immunoSEQ multiplex PCR, the repertoire was profiled, and TCRdb retains in-frame clones only, with some absent. This sample has just over 150,000 clones, with 75% to 80% found just once. The sample consisted of PBMCs. Receptors were obtained from a woman in her thirties or forties in good health and CMV-seronegative.

This rearrangement joins TRBV4-2 to TRBJ2-1; D perhaps matches TRBD2 (7 bases). Deletions cut 0 bases from V and 5 bases from J, with 11 bases between. CDR1 and CDR2 (germline): LGHNA, YNFKEQ. This CDR3 has 15 residues. CDR3 coding DNA: TGTGCCAGCAGCCAAGACAGGGGACTACACAATGAGCAGTTCTTC. This encodes CASSQDRGLHNEQFF.

The rearrangement uses TRBV7-9 and TRBJ2-7; 12 nucleotides line up with TRBD1. The length of the CDR3 is 15 residues. The V segment lost 5 bases and the J segment 6 bases; nucleotides outside the gene matches: 8. Germline-derived CDR1 and CDR2 are SEHNR and FQNEAQ (reference sequence). This chain's CDR3 is CASSSTGTGGVEQYF. The CDR3 coding sequence is TGTGCCAGCAGCAGTACCGGGACAGGGGGCGTCGAGCAGTACTTC.

This chain links TRBV5-4 with TRBJ2-1; D might be TRBD2 (5 bases). Trimming shortened V by 4 bases and J by 0 bases, and 11 bases separated the two germline ends. Germline CDR1 SGHNT, CDR2 YYREEE (reference sequence). CDR3 length: 15 amino acids. The CDR3 nucleotides are TGTGCCAGCAGCCGATTAGCGAGCTCCTACAATGAGCAGTTCTTC. It specifies CASSRLASSYNEQFF.

This clone appeared a few times. The chain links TRBV10-3 to TRBJ2-2; 9 bases are a match to TRBD1. The CDR3 runs to 15 residues. Per the germline V gene, CDR1 is ENHRY and CDR2 is SYGVKD. With V trimmed by 3 bases and J by 6 bases, 5 bases remained unmatched. Written as DNA, the CDR3 is TGTGCCATCAGTGAACCGGGACAGGGCTCCGGGGAGCTGTTTTTT. Amino acids: CAISEPGQGSGELFF.

This chain uses TRBV5-1 with TRBJ2-7, with a tentative D call TRBD1 (8 bases). V gave up 4 bases and J gave up 5 bases, with 10 bases separating them. This CDR3 contains 12 residues. CDR1 SGHRS and CDR2 YFSETQ come from the germline V gene. CDR3 nucleotides: TGCGCCAGCAGCACAGGGGGGGACGAGCAGTACTTC. Translating it yields CASSTGGDEQYF.

This chain's CDR3 is CASSLSGRGKNTEAFF. The CDR3 DNA reads as TGTGCCAGCAGCTTAAGCGGTAGAGGTAAGAACACTGAAGCTTTCTTT. The V and J genes are TRBV7-8 and TRBJ1-1, with D uncertain. This CDR3 is 16 amino acids long. V lost 2 bases and J lost 1, with 14 bases in between. The V gene's germline CDR1 is SGHVS and CDR2 FQNEAQ.

With respect to this clone: At one of its ends the junction is not consistent with the germline gene, which may arise from a read error. The genes are TRBV7-9 and TRBJ1-1; D might be TRBD1 (5 bases). This CDR3 comprises 14 residues. Germline lookup yields CDR1 SEHNR and CDR2 FQNEAQ (reference sequence). In DNA, the CDR3 is TGTTCCAGCAGCTTAGCGGTCGGGGGGACTGAAGCTTTCTTT. This gives the protein CSSSLAVGGTEAFF.

This clone has a single count. The rearrangement uses TRBV18 and TRBJ1-2, with D maybe TRBD1 (6 bases). V lost 5 bases, J lost 4 bases, and 14 bases lay in between. The CDR3 sequence is 14 residues long. Germline CDR1 and CDR2: KGHSH and LQKENI. As DNA, the CDR3 is TGTGCCAGCTCATCTAGACAGGACCCCTATGGCTACACCTTC. Residues: CASSSRQDPYGYTF.

This clone occurred once. The gene calls are TRBV6-1 and TRBJ1-4; no clear D. V lost 2 bases and J lost 10, with 14 bases in between. Looked up from germline, CDR1 is MNHNS and CDR2 is SASEGT. The CDR3 has 14 residues. Written as DNA, the CDR3 is TGTGCCAGCAGTGAATTTCCTAGTCTCGCAAAACTGTTTTTT. Translating gives CASSEFPSLAKLFF.

The V and J genes are TRBV7-4 and TRBJ1-6; D possibly corresponds to TRBD1 (5 bases). Germline V lookup: CDR1 SGHVT, CDR2 SQSDAQ. V shed 3 bases and J shed 5 bases, with 14 bases lying between them. CDR3 length: 16 residues. CDR3 loop: CASSLAGRPNNSPLHF. For the CDR3, the DNA is TGTGCCAGCAGCTTGGCGGGACGGCCTAATAATTCACCCCTCCACTTT.

The CDR3 region has the DNA TGTGCCAGCAGCCGACAGGGGACGAAGGGCTACACCTTC. This encodes CASSRQGTKGYTF. This rearrangement joins TRBV6-5 to TRBJ1-2; TRBD1 matches 8 bases. The CDR3 covers 13 residues. Germline trimming cut 6 bases from V and 8 bases from J; bases unmatched to any gene: 8. The germline CDR1 and CDR2 sequences are MNHEY and SVGAGI.

This clone was counted a single time. The chain links TRBV5-1 to TRBJ1-3, with 8 bases aligning to TRBD1. The J call is uncertain, as TRBJ2-2 better fits the DNA end. The V gene's germline CDR1 is SGHRS and CDR2 YFSETQ. The CDR3 totals 15 residues. CDR3 DNA: TGCGCCAGCAGCTTTTGGGGACAGGCAAACGGGGAGCTGTTTTTT. Translated, it gives CASSFWGQANGELFF.

CDR3 nucleotide sequence: TGTGCCAGCAGTGAAGCGGGCCAGGTCTATGGCTACACCTTC. Protein sequence: CASSEAGQVYGYTF. The genes are TRBV2 and TRBJ1-2; no firm D call. CDR1 and CDR2 from the germline V gene are SNHLY and FYNNEI. Trimming removed 0 bases from V and 4 bases from J, with 9 bases in between. CDR3 size: 14 residues.